This T cell receptor beta chain is drawn from a study of cytomegalovirus exposure and HLA in healthy donors. About the research overall: Earlier results showed 90 million to 120 million unique TCR beta sequences derived from roughly 180 million T cells. Study-level points and caveats: Excluded: some indistinguishable V segments such as TRBV6-2 and TRBV6-3. Earlier analysis yielded a pattern in which most TCR beta V segments were productive about 90% or about 30% of the time. According to the study, around 150 TCR beta chains were cytomegalovirus-associated.

CDR1 and CDR2 from the germline V gene are GTSNPN and SVGIG (reference sequence). CDR3 length: 13 residues. Trimming cost V 3 bases and J 3 bases; bases outside gene matches: 4. The PCR had 60 Vbeta and 13 Jbeta primers. Sequenced by immunoSEQ multiplex PCR; TCRdb stores in-frame clones only, minus some. This table has fewer than 250,000 clones, roughly 80% appearing once. As for this clone: Its antigen remains unidentified.

The sequenced material came from PBMCs. The chain combines TRBV30 with TRBJ1-2; 7 bases align to TRBD1. The sequence was collected from a man between 40 and 49 years old in good health and CMV-seropositive. CDR3 sequence reads: CAWSATGDYGYTF. The DNA of the CDR3 is TGTGCCTGGAGCGCCACAGGGGACTATGGCTACACCTTC.